Listed here are 26 T cell receptor beta chains from one sample, sequenced in a study of CD8+ T cells in alopecia areata (dated 2018 in TCRdb). Library construction relied on the immunoSEQ multiplex PCR assay. RNA was extracted from all samples and reverse transcribed into cDNA, which served as template for TCR sequencing. TCRdb took over this immuneACCESS table, retaining in-frame rearrangements with V and J assigned. Such tables are incomplete; in checked studies, under half of the missing clones stem from an unresolved V gene, and the remainder is unexplained. This sample lists fewer than 250,000 clones; 60% were detected once. The ten biggest clones cover just over 1% of the sample. The time point label, as the study defines it: roughly 24 weeks on oral tofacitinib. This sample's treatment or condition label indicates: oral pan-JAK inhibitor, 5-10 mg twice daily. The sequencing here drew on CD4+ T cells sorted from blood, taken at week 24, from a patient treated with tofacitinib. All receptors come from a human donor with alopecia areata.

The rearrangement links TRBV20-1 to TRBJ1-1, with a possible D match to TRBD1 (5 bases). Per germline, CDR1 DFQATT and CDR2 SNEGSKA (reference sequence). V lost 6 bases and J lost 7, with 12 bases in between. There are 11 residues in the CDR3. CDR3: CSATSGGEAFF. The CDR3 DNA reads TGCAGTGCCACCTCCGGGGGTGAAGCTTTCTTT.

As regards this clone: Additional DNA sequences in this sample encode the identical CDR3. The chain combines TRBV6-5 with TRBJ2-7; possibly TRBD2 for D (6 bases). Germline V gene lookup returns CDR1 MNHEY and CDR2 SVGAGI. This CDR3 region has 12 residues. The V end was cut by 4 bases, the J end by 4 bases, with 8 bases between. The CDR3 is CASSSGGYEQYF. The CDR3 DNA reads TGTGCCAGCAGTTCCGGAGGGTACGAGCAGTACTTC.

This clone was observed a few times. This rearrangement joins TRBV11-2 to TRBJ2-5, with D perhaps TRBD1 (7 bases). The V gene's germline CDR1 is SGHAT and CDR2 FQNNGV. This CDR3 has 14 residues. V gave up 6 bases and J gave up 3 bases, with 14 bases separating them. The CDR3 DNA reads TGTGCCAGCAGTTACGCGGGACAGAAAGAGACCCAGTACTTC. As protein: CASSYAGQKETQYF.

A few counts support this clone. The V gene is TRBV6-1, the J gene TRBJ1-4, with D unclear. This CDR3 comprises 13 residues. CDR1 is MNHNS and CDR2 is SASEGT in the germline V gene. V was shortened by 8 bases and J by 5 bases, with 12 bases between the two germline ends. CDR3 loop: CASGHSFNEKLFF. CDR3 nucleotide sequence: TGTGCCAGCGGTCACAGTTTCAATGAAAAACTGTTTTTT.

The V and J genes are TRBV4-3 and TRBJ2-1, with D perhaps assigned TRBD1 or TRBD2 (5 bases each). Trimming pared 0 bases from V and 3 bases from J, leaving 18 bases between. The CDR3 loop spans 18 amino acids. The germline V gene encodes CDR1 LGHNA and CDR2 YSLEER. The CDR3 spells CASSQEAGTLRIYNEQFF. In nucleotides, the CDR3 is TGCGCCAGCAGCCAAGAGGCAGGGACCCTACGTATCTACAATGAGCAGTTCTTC.

V and J are TRBV30 and TRBJ2-3; D is uncertain. The ends were cut back, 6 bases at V and 4 bases at J, with 17 bases in the middle. Germline V gene sequence: CDR1 GTSNPN, CDR2 SVGIG (reference sequence). This CDR3 region has 14 residues. CDR3 residues: CACSSRNPPDTQYF. CDR3 bases: TGTGCCTGCTCGTCTAGAAATCCCCCAGATACGCAGTATTTT. Based on the CDR3 plus reference TRBV30 and TRBJ2-3, the full variable domain is SQTIHQWPATLVQPVGSPLSLECTVEGTSNPNLYWYRQAAGRGLQLLFYSVGIGQISSEVPQNLSASRPQDRQFILSSKKLLLSDSGFYLCACSSRNPPDTQYFGPGTRLTVL.

J is TRBJ2-7 and V is TRBV6-5, with D unresolved. V was pared by 2 bases and J by 3 bases, with 2 bases between. The germline gives CDR1 MNHEY, CDR2 SVGAGI. The CDR3 runs to 11 residues. The CDR3 loop reads CASSYIYEQYF. The CDR3 DNA follows: TGTGCCAGCAGTTACATCTACGAGCAGTACTTC.

The chain employs TRBV5-1 and TRBJ1-2, with 7 bases matching TRBD1. The CDR3 covers 15 residues. The V segment lost 2 bases and the J segment 5 bases; nucleotides outside the gene matches: 9. Germline V gene lookup returns CDR1 SGHRS and CDR2 YFSETQ. The CDR3 DNA sequence: TGCGCCAGCAGCTTACCCAGACAGGGAGGGTATGGCTACACCTTC. Amino acid sequence: CASSLPRQGGYGYTF.

This clone has just a few counts. The chain employs TRBV7-2 and TRBJ1-4; D is undetermined. Germline V gene lookup returns CDR1 SGHTA and CDR2 FQGNSA. V lost 5 bases to trimming and J lost 0 bases, with 13 bases between them. The CDR3 consists of 16 residues. CDR3 in amino acids: CASSIQADPTNEKLFF. The CDR3 DNA reads as TGTGCCAGCAGCATCCAGGCAGACCCAACTAATGAAAAACTGTTTTTT.

This clone occurred a few times. The rearrangement links TRBV25-1 to TRBJ1-1; weak D call: TRBD1 (5 bases). V was clipped by 0 bases and J by 3 bases, with 14 bases between them. The CDR3 is 16 amino acids. Germline V gene sequence: CDR1 MGHDK, CDR2 SYGVNS. CDR3 sequence (DNA): TGTGCCAGCAGTGAATATCTTCCGGGCAGGGACACTGAAGCTTTCTTT. It yields the protein CASSEYLPGRDTEAFF.

V and J are TRBV11-2 and TRBJ2-7; D unclear. Trimming left V 1 base short and J 7 bases short, with 8 bases between. CDR1 and CDR2 from the germline V gene are SGHAT and FQNNGV. The CDR3 runs to 12 residues. This chain's CDR3 is CASSLGLGEQYF. The CDR3 bases are TGTGCCAGCAGCTTAGGGTTAGGGGAGCAGTACTTC.

This sequence joins TRBV7-6 and TRBJ2-7; no reliable D call. With 4 bases removed from V and 0 bases from J, the gap between germline ends came to 10 bases. CDR3 length: 14 residues. The germline V gene encodes CDR1 SGHVS and CDR2 FNYEAQ. The CDR3, as DNA: TGTGCCAGCAGCTCCTCCCCGAGCTCCTACGAGCAGTACTTC. Amino acids: CASSSSPSSYEQYF.

This clone was seen a few times. CDR3 protein: CASSGQLSQPQHF. The CDR3 DNA sequence: TGTGCCAGCAGTGGACAGCTCAGTCAGCCCCAGCATTTT. The V gene is TRBV6-1, the J gene TRBJ1-5, with D perhaps TRBD1 (5 bases). V lost 4 bases, J lost 6 bases, and 10 bases lay in between. The CDR3 spans 13 residues. CDR1 is MNHNS and CDR2 is SASEGT in the germline V gene.

The gene calls are TRBV25-1 and TRBJ2-7; D unresolved. Germline loops: CDR1 MGHDK, CDR2 SYGVNS. The CDR3 totals 13 residues. Deletions cut 4 bases from V and 1 base from J, with 8 bases between. The CDR3 nucleotides are TGTGCCAGCAGTGGGGTAGGGTCCTACGAGCAGTACTTC. It is translated as CASSGVGSYEQYF.

The sample holds a few counts of this clone. The CDR3 DNA is TGTGCCAGCAGACACCAGGACGGGTACGAGCAGTACTTC. This translates into CASRHQDGYEQYF. The chain recombines TRBV5-6 with TRBJ2-7, with D unclear. Germline V gene data show CDR1 as SGHDT and CDR2 as YYEEEE. CDR3 length: 13 residues. V was trimmed by 5 bases and J by 4 bases, leaving 13 bases between them.

CDR3 in amino acids: CASSLGDRSDSPLHF. The CDR3 DNA follows: TGTGCCAGCAGCTTAGGGGACAGGTCGGATTCACCCCTCCACTTT. V is TRBV11-3 and J is TRBJ1-6; 8 bases line up with TRBD1. In germline, CDR1 is SGHNT, CDR2 YENEEA. Losses at the gene ends were 1 base for V and 8 bases for J; bases not matched to a gene: 4. The CDR3 is 15 amino acids.

J is TRBJ2-1 and V is TRBV9; no reliable D call. Germline V gives CDR1 SGDLS, CDR2 YYNGEE. V lost 4 bases, J lost 3 bases, and 8 bases lay in between. The CDR3 is made up of 13 amino acids. CDR3 DNA: TGTGCCAGCAGCCTCACTGGCTACAATGAGCAGTTCTTC. It codes for CASSLTGYNEQFF. Full variable domain (rest looked up from reference TRBV9 and TRBJ2-1): DSGVTQTPKHLITATGQRVTLRCSPRSGDLSVYWYQQSLDQGLQFLIQYYNGEERAKGNILERFSAQQFPDLHSELNLSSLELGDSALYFCASSLTGYNEQFFGPGTRLTVL.

The chain employs TRBV30 and TRBJ2-7; TRBD1 matches at 7 bases. The CDR3 consists of 12 residues. CDR1 and CDR2 from the germline V gene are GTSNPN and SVGIG (reference sequence). V dropped 5 bases and J dropped 0; count of bases not matched to a gene: 1. The DNA for the CDR3 is TGTGCCTGGGAGGGGGCCTCCTACGAGCAGTACTTC. This encodes CAWEGASYEQYF.

V gene TRBV7-3 combines with J gene TRBJ2-2; 8 nucleotides line up with TRBD2. The ends lost 5 bases at V and 4 bases at J; junction bases unmatched: 6. This CDR3 spans 15 amino acids. Germline V gene sequence: CDR1 SGHTA, CDR2 FQGTGA. DNA of the CDR3: TGTGCCAGCAGCCTAGGACTAGCCCCCACCGGGGAGCTGTTTTTT. Its protein product is CASSLGLAPTGELFF.

The chain recombines TRBV5-1 with TRBJ2-5; D is possibly TRBD1 (6 bases). CDR1 is SGHRS, CDR2 YFSETQ, per germline. V was cut by 3 bases and J by 2 bases, with 11 bases left in between. The CDR3 runs 14 residues. The CDR3 coding sequence is TGCGCCAGCAGCTCAGACGGACAGCAAGAGACCCAGTACTTC. As protein: CASSSDGQQETQYF.

This clone was counted only a few times. This chain connects TRBV14 to TRBJ2-7; tentatively, D is TRBD2 (5 bases). The germline V gene encodes CDR1 SGHDN and CDR2 FVKESK. The CDR3 spans 14 residues. Trimming left V 4 bases short and J 5 bases short, with 15 bases between. For the CDR3, the DNA is TGTGCCAGCAGCCCCGATCGGGGAACCGACGAGCAGTACTTC. It translates to CASSPDRGTDEQYF. The full variable domain, completed using reference TRBV14 and TRBJ2-7, is EAGVTQFPSHSVIEKGQTVTLRCDPISGHDNLYWYRRVMGKEIKFLLHFVKESKQDESGMPNNRFLAERTGGTYSTLKVQPAELEDSGVYFCASSPDRGTDEQYFGPGTRLTVT.

The J gene is TRBJ1-1, the V gene TRBV29-1, with TRBD1 matching over 8 bases. Looked up from germline, CDR1 is SQVTM and CDR2 is ANQGSEA. CDR3 size: 11 residues. J lost 7 bases, V lost 7 bases, and 5 bases had no gene match. The CDR3 DNA follows: TGCAGCGCAGGGGGCGCCGGTGAAGCTTTCTTT. Encoded protein: CSAGGAGEAFF.

This clone was counted between two and nine times. The J gene is TRBJ2-1, the V gene TRBV21-1. TRBV21-1 is a known pseudogene. The CDR3 extends over 15 amino acids. CDR3 coding DNA: TGTGCCACAATGTTGCAGCTGGTAAGCTACAATGAGCAGTTCTTC. It codes for CATMLQLVSYNEQFF.

The chain links TRBV5-6 to TRBJ2-3, with TRBD2 matching over 7 bases. The CDR3 has 15 amino acids. Germline assignment: CDR1 SGHDT and CDR2 YYEEEE. The ends lost 2 bases at V and 1 base at J; junction bases unmatched: 4. The CDR3 reads CASSFTSAGTDTQYF. In nucleotides, the CDR3 is TGTGCCAGCAGCTTTACTAGCGCCGGCACAGATACGCAGTATTTT.

This rearrangement joins TRBV11-2 to TRBJ1-2; unclear D gene. Germline CDR1 reads SGHAT; CDR2 reads FQNNGV. V was pared by 5 bases and J by 4 bases, with 5 bases between. This CDR3 spans 11 amino acids. In nucleotides, the CDR3 is TGTGCCAGCAGCCCGGCCTATGGCTACACCTTC. Its protein is CASSPAYGYTF.

The chain carries TRBV11-2 and TRBJ2-5; D uncertain. In germline, CDR1 is SGHAT, CDR2 FQNNGV. The CDR3 is 13 amino acids. Trimming removed 1 base at V and 5 bases at J, with 8 bases between. Here the CDR3 reads CASSLAVGETQYF. CDR3 in DNA: TGTGCCAGCAGCTTAGCGGTCGGGGAGACCCAGTACTTC.